The 6 T cell receptor beta chains below come from one sample, sequenced in a study of identical twins. MiXCR was run by TCRdb on the 5' RACE reads, yielding one entry per CDR3 protein. The table includes 430,000 or so distinct CDR3 sequences, 20% to 25% detected once. These data were also reused for a study on T cells expressing NK-cell markers.

Source material: CD4+ T cells sorted from blood. The receptors here all came from a woman between 18 and 29 years old in good health.

This chain joins TRBV12-3 or TRBV12-4 and TRBJ1-1, with 8 bases that match TRBD1. With 6 bases clipped from V and 1 base from J, the junction kept 7 bases outside the gene matches. The CDR3 runs to 15 residues. The chain's CDR3 is CASRKTGTGNTEAFF. The CDR3 region has the DNA TGTGCCAGCAGGAAAACCGGGACAGGGAACACTGAAGCTTTCTTT.

In its sample, this clonotype was seen a few times. This rearrangement joins TRBV9 to TRBJ2-2, with D hard to call. Trimming took off 3 bases at V and 8 bases at J, with 11 bases between the two ends. Germline loops: CDR1 SGDLS, CDR2 YYNGEE. The CDR3 extends over 13 amino acids. In DNA form, the CDR3 reads TGTGCCAGCAGCGCAGCTCGGGTTGGGGAGCTGTTTTTT. Protein sequence: CASSAARVGELFF.

The chain is built from TRBV9 and TRBJ2-1; the D is unclear. The CDR3 spans 12 residues. From germline, CDR1 is SGDLS and CDR2 YYNGEE. The V end was cut by 0 bases, the J end by 6 bases, with 4 bases between. The CDR3 loop reads CASSVAFNEQFF. CDR3 DNA sequence: TGTGCCAGCAGCGTAGCGTTCAATGAGCAGTTCTTC.

The rearrangement joins TRBV12-3 or TRBV12-4 to TRBJ2-1; the D gene could be TRBD1 or TRBD2 (6 bases each). The CDR3 contains 14 residues. Trimming took off 2 bases at V and 2 bases at J, with 7 bases between the two ends. CDR3 sequence (DNA): TGTGCCAGCAGTTTAAGGGGGGCCTACAATGAGCAGTTCTTC. This gives the protein CASSLRGAYNEQFF.

V usage is TRBV6-4 and J usage is TRBJ1-1; TRBD1 agrees at 8 bases. Germline CDR1 is MRHNA and CDR2 is SNTAGT. This CDR3 is 14 amino acids long. The junction had 6 bases not matched to a gene; V was cut back by 6 bases and J by 3 bases. The CDR3 reads CASRDRAFDTEAFF. CDR3 in DNA: TGTGCCAGCAGGGACAGGGCTTTTGACACTGAAGCTTTCTTT.

This clonotype was seen only a few times. The genes are TRBV2 and TRBJ2-1; 8 bases align to TRBD2. The V and J ends lost 7 bases and 3 bases, in that order; junction bases with no gene match: 5. The CDR3 covers 14 residues. Germline assignment: CDR1 SNHLY and CDR2 FYNNEI. The CDR3 region is CASKSGRNYNEQFF. The CDR3 bases are TGTGCCAGCAAAAGCGGGAGAAACTACAATGAGCAGTTCTTC.